The 27 T cell receptor beta chains listed next were all sequenced from one sample in a study of CD8 T cells in ankylosing spondylitis. One entry per CDR3 protein, called by TCRdb with MiXCR from the 5' RACE reads. The table records 200,000 to 250,000 distinct CDR3 sequences, about 10% of them present only once. Input material: blood, either unsorted or a sorted T cell fraction (not recorded which). The receptors stem from a male donor with ankylosing spondylitis or in good health (not recorded which).

This clonotype was counted ten times or more. The J gene is TRBJ2-2, the V gene TRBV9; D is perhaps TRBD1 (5 bases). Germline V CDR1 and CDR2: SGDLS, YYNGEE. The V gene lost 3 bases and the J gene lost 1 base, with 10 bases spanning the gap. The CDR3 has 15 amino acids. The CDR3 reads CASSGRVGNTGELFF. The CDR3 coding sequence is TGTGCCAGCAGCGGCAGGGTGGGGAACACCGGGGAGCTGTTTTTT.

This clonotype was detected a few times. Here the CDR3 reads CASSQPPALAGVYEQYF. Here the CDR3 DNA reads TGTGCCAGCAGCCAACCGCCGGCACTAGCGGGGGTATACGAGCAGTACTTC. The chain has TRBV14 and TRBJ2-7; 11 positions agree with TRBD2. Germline V gives CDR1 SGHDN, CDR2 FVKESK. The V and J ends lost 2 bases and 4 bases, in that order; junction bases with no gene match: 10. The CDR3 has 17 amino acids.

This clonotype showed up many times. The chain uses TRBV28 and TRBJ2-7; a possible D gene is TRBD2 (6 bases). CDR3 length: 12 residues. With 3 bases removed from V and 4 bases from J, the gap between germline ends came to 7 bases. Germline V CDR1 and CDR2: MDHEN, SYDVKM. The CDR3 loop reads CASSFGSYEQYF. CDR3 coding DNA: TGTGCCAGCAGTTTCGGGAGTTACGAGCAGTACTTC.

The sample holds many counts of this clonotype. This chain joins TRBV7-6 and TRBJ2-7; 12 positions agree with TRBD2. With 1 base clipped from V and 3 bases from J, the junction kept 1 base outside the gene matches. Germline V CDR1 and CDR2: SGHVS, FNYEAQ. The CDR3 is 15 residues long. In DNA form, the CDR3 reads TGTGCCAGCAGCTTAGGGACTAGCGGGGACTACGAGCAGTACTTC. It specifies CASSLGTSGDYEQYF.

The chain recombines TRBV5-1 with TRBJ2-5; TRBD2 agrees at 12 bases. The CDR3 is 16 residues long. J lost 3 bases, V lost 0 bases, and 3 bases had no gene match. The germline V gene encodes CDR1 SGHRS and CDR2 YFSETQ. The chain's CDR3 is CASSLAPSGGEETQYF. CDR3 DNA: TGCGCCAGCAGCTTGGCCCCTAGCGGGGGGGAAGAGACCCAGTACTTC.

This clonotype was counted ten times or more. V usage is TRBV30 and J usage is TRBJ2-3; 14 positions agree with TRBD2. CDR1 and CDR2 from the germline V gene are GTSNPN and SVGIG (reference sequence). J gave up 3 bases and V 8 bases, and 4 bases lay outside the gene matches. CDR3 length equals 14 residues. The CDR3 protein is CARGLAGVTDTQYF. CDR3 in DNA: TGTGCCCGGGGACTAGCGGGGGTTACAGATACGCAGTATTTT.

This clonotype was observed many times. The genes are TRBV7-2 and TRBJ2-1, with a tentative D call TRBD2 (5 bases). The CDR3 has 12 residues. The germline V and J ends were trimmed by 5 bases and 10 bases, with 12 bases remaining between them. CDR1 and CDR2 from the germline V gene are SGHTA and FQGNSA. DNA of the CDR3: TGTGCCAGCAGCCCCACGAGGGCAGAGCAGTTCTTC. This sequence encodes CASSPTRAEQFF.

A word on this clonotype: This sequence may be a read error, since a much larger clone differs from it by one base. V gene TRBV20-1 combines with J gene TRBJ2-2; 11 bases are a match to TRBD2. Germline values: CDR1 DFQATT, CDR2 SNEGSKA (reference sequence). CDR3 length equals 13 residues. CDR3: CSARVSGGAELSF. The CDR3 bases are TGCAGTGCTAGGGTTAGCGGGGGGGCCGAGCTGTCTTTT.

V usage is TRBV7-2 and J usage is TRBJ1-2; 8 nucleotides line up with TRBD1. In germline, CDR1 is SGHTA, CDR2 FQGNSA. The CDR3 extends over 15 amino acids. V gave up 5 bases and J gave up 8 bases; unmatched junction bases: 13. In DNA, the CDR3 is TGTGCCAGCAGCGTCGGACAGGGCATAGAGGGGGGCTACACCTTC. This encodes CASSVGQGIEGGYTF.

This clonotype was seen at least ten times. The chain employs TRBV29-1 and TRBJ1-4; possibly TRBD1 for D (6 bases). CDR3 length: 14 residues. Germline-derived CDR1 and CDR2 are SQVTM and ANQGSEA. With 3 bases removed from V and 7 bases from J, the gap between germline ends came to 15 bases. This CDR3 reads CSVEGLGGREKLFF. CDR3 nucleotide sequence: TGCAGCGTTGAGGGCCTCGGGGGGCGTGAAAAACTGTTTTTT.

In its sample, this clonotype was seen many times. V is TRBV7-9 and J is TRBJ1-1; no clear D. The germline V and J ends were trimmed by 5 bases and 8 bases, with 12 bases remaining between them. The V gene's germline CDR1 is SEHNR and CDR2 FQNEAQ (reference sequence). The CDR3 consists of 12 residues. CDR3 nucleotides: TGTGCCAGCAGCCCTGACTGGTTCGAAGCTTTCTTT. The encoded protein is CASSPDWFEAFF.

In its sample, this clonotype was seen many times. The chain joins TRBV27 to TRBJ2-7; D ambiguous. Germline V CDR1 and CDR2: MNHEY, SMNVEV (reference sequence). Trimming took 8 bases from V and 3 from J, leaving 17 bases between them. The CDR3 consists of 14 residues. The CDR3 bases are TGTGCCAGCGGGGTAGGCAGAACCTTCTACGAGCAGTACTTC. Translated, it gives CASGVGRTFYEQYF.

Concerning this clonotype: A much larger clonotype is one base distant, so this may be a read error. The chain links TRBV12-3 or TRBV12-4 to TRBJ1-2; 7 positions match TRBD1. There are 14 residues in the CDR3. V was clipped by 5 bases and J by 7 bases; unmatched bases: 10. The CDR3 spells CASSLSDRMSGYTF. The CDR3 DNA is TGTGCCAGCAGTCTTTCGGACAGGATGAGTGGCTACACCTTC.

This clonotype has ten or more counts. The chain has TRBV27 and TRBJ2-2, with D uncertain. V shed 3 bases and J shed 7 bases, with 12 bases lying between them. This CDR3 region has 14 residues. Germline CDR1 MNHEY, CDR2 SMNVEV (reference sequence). DNA for the CDR3: TGTGCCAGCAGTTTGGCAGGATGGAGCGGGGAGCTGTTTTTT. Protein product: CASSLAGWSGELFF.

There are many counts of this clonotype. The V and J genes are TRBV7-8 and TRBJ2-1; no reliable D call. The V end was cut by 1 base, the J end by 3 bases, with 4 bases between. Germline CDR1 SGHVS, CDR2 FQNEAQ. This CDR3 has 13 residues. The CDR3 loop is CASSLGDYNEQFF. The CDR3 bases are TGTGCCAGCAGCTTAGGGGACTACAATGAGCAGTTCTTC.

There are many counts of this clonotype. CDR3 in amino acids: CASKLAGHTDTQYF. In DNA, the CDR3 is TGTGCCAGCAAGTTGGCGGGGCACACAGATACGCAGTATTTT. The chain has TRBV2 and TRBJ2-3; D perhaps matches TRBD2 (6 bases). Germline V lookup: CDR1 SNHLY, CDR2 FYNNEI. V shed 7 bases and J shed 2 bases, with 13 bases lying between them. The CDR3 contains 14 residues.

This clonotype has ten or more counts. V gene TRBV3-1 combines with J gene TRBJ1-2; D unclear. The ends were cut back, 2 bases at V and 5 bases at J, with 12 bases in the middle. In germline, CDR1 is LGHDT, CDR2 YNNKEL (reference sequence). The CDR3 loop spans 14 amino acids. Written as DNA, the CDR3 is TGTGCCAGCAGCCAATCCGGATCGCTGTATGGCTACACCTTC. It translates to CASSQSGSLYGYTF.

This clonotype has ten or more counts. The chain is built from TRBV28 and TRBJ1-2, with 8 bases matching TRBD1. This CDR3 has 16 residues. V lost 4 bases and J lost 1; bases outside the gene matches: 8. Germline lookup yields CDR1 MDHEN and CDR2 SYDVKM. The CDR3 DNA reads TGTGCCAGCAGTTCTCCCGACAGGGGTGGTAACTATGGCTACACCTTC. Encoded protein: CASSSPDRGGNYGYTF.

This clonotype appeared many times. This chain uses TRBV5-1 with TRBJ2-5; 7 nucleotides agree with TRBD2. Germline assignment: CDR1 SGHRS and CDR2 YFSETQ. The V segment lost 3 bases and the J segment 5 bases; nucleotides outside the gene matches: 7. CDR3 size: 14 residues. CDR3: CASSYQTSLETQYF. The CDR3 DNA follows: TGCGCCAGCAGCTATCAGACTAGCCTGGAGACCCAGTACTTC.

This chain uses TRBV20-1 with TRBJ1-1; 7 bases match TRBD1. Trimming at V came to 7 bases and at J to 3 bases, leaving 8 bases not matched to a gene. Germline assignment: CDR1 DFQATT and CDR2 SNEGSKA (reference sequence). This CDR3 comprises 13 residues. DNA for the CDR3: TGCAGTGTCCCCACAGGGGACCACACTGAAGCTTTCTTT. This codes for CSVPTGDHTEAFF.

This clonotype has only one observation. The DNA of the CDR3 is TGTGCCAGCAGCTTCGGACTAGCGGGGGGGCGGGAGGCGCAGTATTTT. It yields the protein CASSFGLAGGREAQYF. The rearrangement joins TRBV7-2 to TRBJ2-3; 15 bases fit TRBD2. V lost 3 bases to trimming and J lost 10 bases; unmatched junction nucleotides: 8. This CDR3 has 16 residues. The germline CDR1 and CDR2 sequences are SGHTA and FQGNSA.

This clonotype has just a few counts. The chain combines TRBV7-2 with TRBJ2-3; TRBD1 matches at 7 bases. This CDR3 is built from 16 residues. Germline lookup yields CDR1 SGHTA and CDR2 FQGNSA. With V trimmed by 4 bases and J by 4 bases, 11 bases remained unmatched. The CDR3, as DNA: TGTGCCAGCAGCTCCGGCGCAGGGGGATGGGCAGATACGCAGTATTTT. It translates to CASSSGAGGWADTQYF.

This clonotype was seen many times. The chain combines TRBV12-3 or TRBV12-4 with TRBJ2-2; 9 positions match TRBD1. J gave up 3 bases and V 6 bases, and 8 bases lay outside the gene matches. The CDR3 is 16 residues long. The CDR3 loop reads CASSSPTGGYTGELFF. The CDR3 nucleotides read TGTGCCAGCAGCAGCCCGACAGGGGGGTACACCGGGGAGCTGTTTTTT.

The sample holds many counts of this clonotype. The rearrangement links TRBV28 to TRBJ2-5; TRBD2 agrees at 9 bases. This CDR3 is built from 15 residues. Looked up from germline, CDR1 is MDHEN and CDR2 is SYDVKM. The ends lost 6 bases at V and 5 bases at J; junction bases unmatched: 10. The CDR3 nucleotides read TGTGCCAGCAGCCGACCCGCTAGCGGGGTGGAGACCCAGTACTTC. Encoded protein: CASSRPASGVETQYF.

This CDR3 reads CSATAPLAGGGSGTQYF. In DNA form, the CDR3 reads TGCAGTGCTACCGCCCCCCTGGCCGGGGGGGGGTCGGGGACCCAGTACTTC. J is TRBJ2-5 and V is TRBV20-1, with 8 bases matching TRBD2. V was clipped by 4 bases and J by 7 bases; unmatched bases: 20. The V gene's germline CDR1 is DFQATT and CDR2 SNEGSKA (reference sequence). CDR3 length: 17 residues.

This clonotype was counted a few times. The chain uses TRBV12-3 or TRBV12-4 and TRBJ2-3; D remains ambiguous. V was pared by 2 bases and J by 6 bases, with 9 bases between. This CDR3 has 13 amino acids. CDR3 sequence (DNA): TGTGCCAGCAGTTTATCGGATGTGGATACGCAGTATTTT. This gives the protein CASSLSDVDTQYF.

CDR3: CASSSSAGGAFYEQYF. The CDR3 nucleotides read TGTGCCAGCAGCTCCTCAGCAGGGGGCGCTTTCTACGAGCAGTACTTC. The chain is built from TRBV7-2 and TRBJ2-7, with 8 positions matching TRBD1. J lost 3 bases, V lost 4 bases, and 11 bases had no gene match. CDR1 SGHTA and CDR2 FQGNSA come from the germline V gene. This CDR3 has 16 residues.